This note documents a single T cell receptor beta chain sequence. This entry is derived from a study of low-dose radiotherapy and immunotherapy resistance in tumors. Across the whole study: Per fraction, Cohort 1 was given 0.5 Gy every 2 weeks, for a total of 6.5 Gy.

First-strand cDNA relied on TRAV- and TRBV-specific primers spanning alpha and beta chains. TCRs were amplified for 20 to 25 PCR cycles with a constant-region primer and V-primer adapter. TCRdb recomputed calls from the reads with MiXCR, one row per CDR3 protein. The top ten hold around 10% of the sample, which has 40,000 or so distinct CDR3 sequences, 25% to 30% seen once. Documented time point: after trial treatment. Indicated treatment: LDRT plus nivolumab, ipilimumab, low-dose cyclophosphamide and aspirin (RACIN trial). Treatment of the donors consisted of nivolumab and ipilimumab (plus aspirin, low-dose cyclophosphamide and low-dose radiotherapy). This CDR3 is built from 14 residues. Trimming took 7 bases from V and 3 from J, leaving 17 bases between them. Germline loops: CDR1 DFQATT, CDR2 SNEGSKA (reference sequence).

The sequences come from PBMCs, collected after low-dose radiotherapy plus immunotherapy. This clonotype originated in a male donor with prostate cancer. The chain carries TRBV20-1 and TRBJ2-3; weak D call: TRBD1 (9 bases). The CDR3 DNA reads as TGCAGTGGAGTTAGCGGGACAGGGACAGATACGCAGTATTTT. Translated: CSGVSGTGTDTQYF.